This T cell receptor (beta chain) was captured by sequencing in a study of T-cell memory formation after mild COVID-19. The overall study: TCR clusters mostly belonged to single donors. Study results and caveats: Prior to infection, memory already included some responding clones, suggesting cross-reactive memory joined.

Germline-derived CDR1 and CDR2 are MNHEY and SVGEGT. The CDR3 is 15 amino acids. V shed 5 bases and J 5 bases; nucleotides not matched to a gene: 7. This clonotype was detected ten times or more. What it binds is not known. Barcoded TCR alpha and TCR beta cDNA libraries with UMIs came from 5'RACE using constant-segment primers. Using its own MiXCR run on the 5' RACE reads, TCRdb lists one record per CDR3 protein. The profile shows 180,000 or so distinct CDR3 sequences, 15% to 20% of them singletons. The chain has TRBV6-2 or TRBV6-3 and TRBJ2-1; 9 bases agree with TRBD1. Input material: PBMCs or a T cell subset sorted from them (not recorded which). This TCR derives from an adult woman who had mild COVID-19 (a few samples of this study predate the infection). Cell type and time point are not known. CDR3 bases: TGTGCCAGCAGTGCCCGGGGACAGGGAAACAATGAGCAGTTCTTC. This codes for CASSARGQGNNEQFF.